Detailed here is one T cell receptor beta chain. Its antigen is not known. This sample is part of a study of Tregs in tolerant kidney transplant recipients. The wider study: Recipients received nonmyeloablative bone marrow transplants from related graft donors, with transient mixed chimerism.

Trimming shortened V by 7 bases and J by 8 bases, and 8 bases separated the two germline ends. The CDR3 is 10 amino acids. Germline V gene sequence: CDR1 WNHNN, CDR2 SYGVQD (reference sequence). The protocol was immunoSEQ multiplex PCR, while the TCRdb copy is restricted to in-frame clones and leaves out a portion. Among some 66,000 clones listed, roughly 92% were seen once. Study conclusions and caveats: The most relevant donor-specific Treg TCRbeta repertoire apparently came from expansion with activated donor B cells. Antigen-driven expansion was suggested because donor-specific Tregs expanded more than all Tregs in tolerant patients.

Unstimulated Tregs (CD4+CD25+CD127-) and CD4+CD25- non-Tregs were sorted from PBMCs. The rearrangement uses TRBV10-1 and TRBJ1-2; tentatively, D is TRBD1 (5 bases). The sequencing used CD8+ T cells from blood, collected before the transplant. This clonotype was obtained from a human donor who received a combined kidney and bone marrow transplant. The CDR3 nucleotides read TGCGCCAGCAAGGGGTACGGCTACACCTTC. Translation gives CASKGYGYTF.